A selection of T cell receptor beta chains follows, all from one sample in a study of shared clonotypes between healthy human individuals. Profiling relied on immunoSEQ multiplex PCR, and the TCRdb table lists in-frame clones only, not all of them. Here the sample spans some 480,000 clones, roughly 85% being singletons. Sequencing was done on a sample of PBMCs. These receptors all stem from a woman between 35 and 50 years old in good health. Some clones in this sample may be carry-over from other donors' samples. CDR3s include the opening cysteine and the closing phenylalanine or tryptophan. A D gene is named only where the DNA matches it firmly. Clone size is stated in some rows and not others, as once, few, many or a class when expanded.

d_call j_call v_call clone_size cdr3_nt cdr3_aa
- TRBJ1-5 TRBV18 - TGTGCCAGCTCCATACAGGGAGACGTTACTCAGCCCCAGCATTTT CASSIQGDVTQPQHF
- TRBJ2-5 TRBV4-2 - TGTGCCAGCAGCCAACGACGGGGAGAGACCCAGTACTTC CASSQRRGETQYF
- TRBJ1-1 TRBV19 - TGTGCCAGTAGTATAGGGGGAGGGGACACTGAAGCTTTCTTT CASSIGGGDTEAFF
- TRBJ1-6 TRBV2 - TGTGCCAGCAGTGAAGTCCCGGATTCACCCCTCCACTTT CASSEVPDSPLHF
- TRBJ1-3 TRBV5-4 - TGTGCCAGCCGCCGGTTTGGCCGAAACACCATATATTTT CASRRFGRNTIYF
TRBD2 TRBJ2-1 TRBV9 - TGTGCCAGCAGCGTAGAACTGGGACTAGCGGGAAAGTACAATGAGCAGTTCTTC CASSVELGLAGKYNEQFF
- TRBJ1-1 TRBV7-2 - TGTGCCAGCAGCTTAGCGCCGGGGGCCACAATGAACACTGAAGCTTTCTTT CASSLAPGATMNTEAFF
- TRBJ2-7 TRBV6-1 - TGTGCCAGCAGTGGCGATCAGGGGAGGGCCAGGTACGAGCAGTACTTC CASSGDQGRARYEQYF
- TRBJ2-2 TRBV5-1 once TGCGCCAGCAGCTTGGGTTCCGGGGACGGGGAGCTGTTTTTT CASSLGSGDGELFF
- TRBJ1-5 TRBV6-1 - TGTGCCAGCATCTGGGGGCCGCTTAGCAATCAGCCCCAGCATTTT CASIWGPLSNQPQHF
- TRBJ2-1 TRBV7-2 few TGTGCCAGCAGCTTACTTTATGAGCAGTTCTTC CASSLLYEQFF
TRBD2 TRBJ2-1 TRBV11-3 - TGTGCCAGCAGCGAGAGGACTAGCGGACGCTCCTACAATGAGCAGTTCTTC CASSERTSGRSYNEQFF
TRBD2 TRBJ2-5 TRBV11-2 - TGTGCCAGCAGCTTAGGGCTAGCGGGAGTGGTGACCCAGTACTTC CASSLGLAGVVTQYF
TRBD2 TRBJ2-5 TRBV2 - TGTGCCAGCAGGGGGACTAGTAACGGCCAAGAGACCCAGTACTTC CASRGTSNGQETQYF
TRBD2 TRBJ2-2 TRBV5-1 - TGCGCCAGCAGCCAGCGACTAGCGGGAAACACCGGGGAGCTGTTTTTT CASSQRLAGNTGELFF
- TRBJ2-7 TRBV5-1 - TGCGCCAGCAGCCACGGGGTTGCGGGGACCTACGAGCAGTACTTC CASSHGVAGTYEQYF
TRBD2 TRBJ2-7 TRBV11-2 - TGTGCCAGCAGCTTATACGGGCGGGAGAGTTACGAGCAGTACTTC CASSLYGRESYEQYF
TRBD1 TRBJ1-1 TRBV6-6 - TGTGCCAGCATAGGGACAGGGGGTGAAGCTTTCTTT CASIGTGGEAFF
TRBD2 TRBJ2-3 TRBV7-9 few TGTGCCAGCAGCTTAGGAGTAGCGGGATTGGTGACAGATACGCAGTATTTT CASSLGVAGLVTDTQYF
- TRBJ2-3 TRBV6-1 many TGTGCCAGCAGTGAACGAAGGCGGGGAAGCACAGATACGCAGTATTTT CASSERRRGSTDTQYF
TRBD1 TRBJ2-5 TRBV4-3 - TGCGCCAGCAGCCAAGAGCTTGGGACAGGGCGAGAGACCCAGTACTTC CASSQELGTGRETQYF
- TRBJ2-7 TRBV2 - TGTGCCAGCAGTGAAGGGCTTGGAGCGGCCTCCTACGAGCAGTACTTC CASSEGLGAASYEQYF
- TRBJ2-7 TRBV30 - TGTGCCTGGAGTCAACCCTACGAGCAGTACTTC CAWSQPYEQYF
- TRBJ2-5 TRBV6-1 once TGTGCCAGCCACACGCAGACCGGAGGGGAGACCCAGTACTTC CASHTQTGGETQYF
- TRBJ1-1 TRBV5-4 - TGTGCCAGCAGCACGACAGAGAACACTGAAGCTTTCTTT CASSTTENTEAFF
- TRBJ1-3 TRBV10-1 - TGCGCCAGCCTGGTAGACAGGACCCATGGAAACACCATATATTTT CASLVDRTHGNTIYF